The sequence of this T cell receptor (beta chain) was determined in a study of T-cell reconstitution after alpha-beta-depleted transplantation in children. The ends were cut back, 5 bases at V and 8 bases at J, with 23 bases in the middle. CDR3 length: 16 amino acids. Germline V lookup: CDR1 MNHEY, CDR2 SMNVEV (reference sequence). Library preparation (for TCRbeta) was performed with unique molecular identifiers. MiXCR was run by TCRdb on the PCR reads, yielding one entry per CDR3 protein. The sample has fewer than 150,000 distinct CDR3 sequences, roughly 10% seen once; the top ten hold less than 25%. This clonotype came up a few times.

The TCR sequence derives from a girl in the first two years of life who had a stem cell transplant for combined immunodeficiency, so the T cells may come from the graft donor. The chain joins TRBV27 to TRBJ2-3; D might be TRBD1 or TRBD2, each matching 5 bases. Sequencing used PBMCs, mostly from graft donor cells, obtained 180 days after TCRalphabeta/CD19-depleted stem cell transplant. CDR3 sequence (DNA): TGTGCCAGCAGTAGCCGGGACCTGGGGCCGTGGGCTACGCAGTATTTT. This gives the protein CASSSRDLGPWATQYF.